This TCR beta chain was recovered during a study of blood T cell repertoires in COVID-19. Study in general: Italy, Spain and the United States were the sources of the convalescent and acute COVID-19 samples. Sources were T cells, B-cell-depleted T cells, or PBMCs; the material itself was cDNA or gDNA.

Original handling: Amplification with reference gene primers provided the estimates of nucleated cell counts. Sequenced by immunoSEQ multiplex PCR; TCRdb stores in-frame clones only, minus some. For V, J and clone size, that table is used; D and trimming come from the DNA. The sample includes about 130,000 clones, less than 85% of them seen just once. This sequence originates from a woman over 75 with acute or convalescent COVID-19. Material for sequencing was peripheral blood.

In DNA, the CDR3 is TGCGCCAGCAGCTTGGTACCTCCCGGACAGGGAGGAGAGACCCAGTACTTC. This sequence encodes CASSLVPPGQGGETQYF. The rearrangement links TRBV5-1 to TRBJ2-5; 8 bases are a match to TRBD1. The ends lost 0 bases at V and 4 bases at J; junction bases unmatched: 11. The germline V gene has CDR1 SGHRS and CDR2 YFSETQ. This CDR3 region has 17 residues.